The rows below give T cell receptor beta chains drawn from one sample of a study of T-cell memory formation after mild COVID-19. TCRdb used MiXCR to reprocess the 5' RACE reads, holding one entry per CDR3 protein. The profile shows some 210,000 distinct CDR3 sequences, about a sixth of them singletons. What was sequenced was PBMCs or a T cell subset sorted from them (not recorded which). The receptor set was obtained from an adult woman who had mild COVID-19 (a few samples of this study predate the infection). Cell type and time point are not known. CDR3s include the opening cysteine and the closing phenylalanine or tryptophan. A D gene is named only where the DNA matches it firmly.

v_call: TRBV9
d_call: NA
j_call: TRBJ2-3
cdr3_aa: CASSTTTVTDTQYF

v_call: TRBV27
d_call: NA
j_call: TRBJ1-2
cdr3_aa: CASSSSQGLGGYTF

v_call: TRBV20-1
d_call: NA
j_call: TRBJ2-5
cdr3_aa: CSAREFSRRETQYF

v_call: TRBV5-4
d_call: NA
j_call: TRBJ1-4
cdr3_aa: CASSFRGQSSEKLFF

v_call: TRBV5-8
d_call: NA
j_call: TRBJ2-5
cdr3_aa: CASSRGTPETQYF

v_call: TRBV7-6
d_call: NA
j_call: TRBJ2-7
cdr3_aa: CASSLSGTTYEQYF

v_call: TRBV7-9
d_call: TRBD1
j_call: TRBJ2-1
cdr3_aa: CASSRLQGAHEQFF

v_call: TRBV29-1
d_call: NA
j_call: TRBJ1-1
cdr3_aa: CSVVGNTEAFF

v_call: TRBV9
d_call: NA
j_call: TRBJ2-2
cdr3_aa: CASSVDSIPGLMFF

v_call: TRBV5-1
d_call: NA
j_call: TRBJ2-7
cdr3_aa: CASRRDFYEQYF

v_call: TRBV10-3
d_call: TRBD1
j_call: TRBJ2-3
cdr3_aa: CAISELGQGTDTQYF